This T cell receptor beta chain is drawn from a study of CD8+ T cells in alopecia areata (dated by TCRdb to 2017 to 2018). For the wider study: The treated patients, all with moderate-to-severe alopecia areata, were enrolled in an open-label pilot trial of oral tofacitinib given at 5 to 10 mg twice daily. Patients received tofacitinib for 6 to 18 months and were then followed off drug for 6 months to check for delayed response and recurrence. The SALT score, which quantifies the percentage of affected scalp surface area, was used to measure disease severity in treated patients. The study used high-throughput TCRbeta sequencing to examine T cell clonal expansion in alopecia areata, in both the C3H/HeJ mouse model and human patients. Scalp tissue and sorted CD4+ and CD8+ peripheral blood T cells from patchy and totalis/universalis alopecia areata patients and from healthy controls were covered by human TCRbeta sequencing. Patients on tofacitinib were biopsied at baseline and after 4 and 24 weeks of treatment, and several of the patients also had a later scalp biopsy. Scalp clonality was compared across normal scalp (n=4), patchy alopecia areata scalp (n=8), and alopecia totalis/universalis scalp (n=8). The RNA source kit depended on sample type: the PAXgene miRNA kit for fixed scalp, the miRNeasy kit for PBMCs, and the RNeasy kit for mouse skin. immunoSEQ multiplex PCR using 35 Vbeta forward primers and 13 Jbeta reverse primers was used to amplify TCRbeta CDR3 regions.

The library was produced with the immunoSEQ multiplex PCR assay. To provide template for TCR sequencing, every sample had RNA extracted and reverse transcribed into cDNA. SuperScript III was used for first-strand cDNA synthesis, primed with a 2:1 mix of oligo-dT and random hexamers. Amplification bias was assessed with a synthetic immune receptor repertoire, and residual bias was removed computationally. Per the authors' processing: After raw reads were preprocessed to remove errors, the CDR3 was defined following IMGT conventions as running from the conserved cysteine to phenylalanine. To get clonality, Shannon entropy was normalized by log2 of the number of productive unique TCRs and the result was subtracted from 1. Scalp TCRbeta sequences were cross-referenced with sorted blood CD4 and CD8 repertoires so that the CD4 or CD8 identity of scalp clones could be inferred. In its TCRdb copy, this immuneACCESS table keeps in-frame sequences only and misses some clones. Where compared with another copy, unresolved V genes explain less than half of these, and the others have no known cause. From that table come the V and J calls and clone size; the DNA was used to work out D and trimming. Here the sample has roughly 150,000 clones; 50% to 65% occur a single time. Of the sample, 15% falls within the top ten clones.

Per the publication, the time point label means: roughly 27 days on oral tofacitinib. In light of the paper, this sample's treatment or condition label describes: oral pan-JAK inhibitor, 5-10 mg twice daily. Lesional scalp punch biopsies and peripheral blood were obtained from alopecia areata patients. PBMCs were isolated by density centrifugation and stained for CD3, CD4 and CD8, after which CD4+ and CD8+ T cells were sorted on a FACSAria. This clone was seen a handful of times. The clone's antigen remains unknown. Base-call qualities are not available, and no considerably larger clone is one nucleotide away. The germline ends are 11 bases apart after V is trimmed by 5 bases and J by 0 bases. From a lookup of the germline V gene, CDR1 and CDR2 are MNHEY and SVGAGI. The CDR3 sequence holds 15 residues, the cysteine and phenylalanine included. Kept here is only the CDR3 DNA, which spans 45 bases and is read in frame from base 1.

Study-wide conclusions, independent of this receptor: During tofacitinib treatment, many expanded lesional clones stuck around in both scalp and blood, and this persistence may partly explain why relapse happens after treatment is stopped. Compared with normal scalp, lesional scalp had higher clonality and more expanded CD8+ clones, particularly in alopecia totalis/universalis, a pattern that suggests antigenic drive. Shared TCR sequences between patients were less evident than in mice, which may be partly attributable to HLA diversity in the patient population. Because the treated cohort was small and had only one nonresponder, larger studies are needed to examine links between baseline CD8+ expansion and response. Tofacitinib significantly lowered scalp clonality and the number of expanded CD8+ clones among the top 100 scalp clones. Unlike mouse skin, which is dominated by gammadelta T cells, normal human skin has resident alphabeta T cells that are also sequenced, and this complicates analysis of the scalp TCR repertoire.

Sequenced here: CD8+ T cells sorted from blood, sampled at week 4, from a patient treated with tofacitinib. The V and J segments used are TRBV6-5 and TRBJ1-5; no D segment can be confidently identified. This TCR was recovered from a human donor with alopecia areata. The nucleotide sequence reads as follows: TGTGCCAGCAGTGCGGACGGGTATAGCAATCAGCCCCAGCATTTT. This sequence encodes CASSADGYSNQPQHF.